The source of this T cell receptor beta chain is a study of blood T cell repertoires in COVID-19. At the level of the study: The United States, Italy and Spain supplied acute and convalescent COVID-19 samples.

J gave up 8 bases and V 6 bases, and 6 bases lay outside the gene matches. Germline-derived CDR1 and CDR2 are MDHEN and SYDVKM. This CDR3 is built from 12 residues. Sequenced by immunoSEQ multiplex PCR; TCRdb stores in-frame clones only, minus some. The data show fewer than 350,000 clones, around 84% seen once. The sample taken for sequencing was PBMCs or T cells enriched from blood (not recorded which). V usage is TRBV28 and J usage is TRBJ1-2; 7 bases line up with TRBD1. This sequence originates from a woman in her thirties who had been exposed to COVID-19. The CDR3 protein is CASSPGTEGYTF. The CDR3 DNA reads as TGTGCCAGCAGCCCCGGGACAGAGGGCTACACCTTC.